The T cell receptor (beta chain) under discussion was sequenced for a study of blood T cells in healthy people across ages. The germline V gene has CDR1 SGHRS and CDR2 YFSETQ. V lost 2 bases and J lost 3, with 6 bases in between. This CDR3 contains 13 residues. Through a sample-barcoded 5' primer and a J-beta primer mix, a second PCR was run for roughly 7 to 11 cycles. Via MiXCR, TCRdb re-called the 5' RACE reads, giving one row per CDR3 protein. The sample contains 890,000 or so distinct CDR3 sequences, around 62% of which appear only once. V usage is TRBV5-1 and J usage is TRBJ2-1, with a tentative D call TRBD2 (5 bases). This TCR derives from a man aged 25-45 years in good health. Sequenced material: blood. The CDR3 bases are TGCGCCAGCAGCTTCGAGGGCTACAATGAGCAGTTCTTC. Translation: CASSFEGYNEQFF. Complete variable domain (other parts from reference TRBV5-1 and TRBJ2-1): KAGVTQTPRYLIKTRGQQVTLSCSPISGHRSVSWYQQTPGQGLQFLFEYFSETQRNKGNFPGRFSGRQFSNSRSEMNVSTLELGDSALYLCASSFEGYNEQFFGPGTRLTVL.